The 9 T cell receptor beta chains below come from one sample, sequenced in a study of metastatic and nonmetastatic thyroid tumors. Prior to thyroid surgery, none of the patients had received any treatment. TCRdb recomputed clones from the PCR reads via MiXCR. This sample yields approximately 40,000 clones, of which 9.5% to 12% are seen a single time; roughly 25% belongs to the top ten. The sequenced sample was blood. These TCRs come from a female donor with papillary thyroid cancer or a benign thyroid nodule (not recorded which). Some clones in this sample may be carry-over from other donors' samples.

In its sample, this clone was seen many times. The sample holds other DNA sequences that translate to the same CDR3. This chain links TRBV9 with TRBJ1-2, with 8 bases identical to TRBD1. The germline V gene encodes CDR1 SGDLS and CDR2 YYNGEE. The CDR3 loop spans 14 amino acids. The J segment lost 5 bases and the V segment lost 3 bases, leaving 6 bases of the junction unmatched. The CDR3 is CASSADRGRYGYTF. The CDR3 DNA reads TGTGCCAGCAGCGCCGACAGGGGCAGGTATGGCTACACCTTC.

This clone has at least ten counts. The rearrangement links TRBV5-1 to TRBJ2-1, with 9 bases lining up with TRBD2. Germline lookup yields CDR1 SGHRS and CDR2 YFSETQ. V lost 2 bases to trimming and J lost 2 bases; unmatched junction nucleotides: 8. The CDR3 is 17 residues long. The DNA of the CDR3 is TGCGCCAGCAGCTTCCCTATGGCGGGAGGGCCCTACAATGAGCAGTTCTTC. This sequence encodes CASSFPMAGGPYNEQFF.

This clone has only a few counts. The chain combines TRBV12-3 or TRBV12-4 with TRBJ2-3, with 7 bases lining up with TRBD1. The CDR3 has 14 residues. V dropped 3 bases and J dropped 5; count of bases not matched to a gene: 5. The CDR3 loop reads CASSFVRGRDTQYF. In DNA form, the CDR3 reads TGTGCCAGCAGTTTCGTTAGGGGGCGAGATACGCAGTATTTT.

This clone showed up many times. The chain joins TRBV5-1 to TRBJ1-1; possible D gene TRBD1, 6 bases. Deletions cut 4 bases from V and 0 bases from J, with 7 bases between. Germline V gene lookup returns CDR1 SGHRS and CDR2 YFSETQ. The CDR3 is 13 residues long. Written as DNA, the CDR3 is TGCGCCAGCAGCGGGGACATGAACACTGAAGCTTTCTTT. Translated, it gives CASSGDMNTEAFF.

This clone was detected many times. This rearrangement joins TRBV10-1 to TRBJ1-1; unclear D gene. Germline V gene sequence: CDR1 WNHNN, CDR2 SYGVQD (reference sequence). V was trimmed by 4 bases and J by 3 bases, leaving 15 bases between them. The CDR3 is made up of 15 amino acids. As DNA, the CDR3 is TGCGCCAGCAGTGGGACGAGGGCGGTGGACACTGAAGCTTTCTTT. Amino acids: CASSGTRAVDTEAFF.

Only a few counts were recorded for this clone. The V gene is TRBV6-1, the J gene TRBJ1-5; D gene uncertain. V was cut by 8 bases and J by 0 bases, with 11 bases left in between. CDR1 is MNHNS, CDR2 SASEGT, per germline. The CDR3 length is 14 residues. CDR3 sequence (DNA): TGTGCCAGCGGGAGGTCTGATAGCAATCAGCCCCAGCATTTT. Translated: CASGRSDSNQPQHF.

This clone was counted ten times or more. The V gene is TRBV28, the J gene TRBJ2-3; D may be TRBD2 (6 bases). The CDR3 length is 13 residues. Trimming cost V 6 bases and J 10 bases, with 17 bases left between them. Germline CDR1 reads MDHEN; CDR2 reads SYDVKM. CDR3 DNA: TGTGCCAGCAGACAAGAGAGGGCTAGCGCGCAGTATTTT. This codes for CASRQERASAQYF.

This clone was found many times. The gene calls are TRBV6-1 and TRBJ2-7; tentative D call: TRBD1 (5 bases). This CDR3 region has 12 residues. Trimming took 7 bases from V and 0 from J, leaving 7 bases between them. Germline CDR1 and CDR2: MNHNS and SASEGT. The CDR3 DNA is TGTGCCAGCAAGGGGAACTCCTACGAGCAGTACTTC. It codes for CASKGNSYEQYF.

This clone was counted many times. The chain recombines TRBV2 with TRBJ2-1, with 13 bases matching TRBD2. The V segment lost 7 bases and the J segment 10 bases; nucleotides outside the gene matches: 10. The CDR3 covers 15 residues. In germline, CDR1 is SNHLY, CDR2 FYNNEI. Written as DNA, the CDR3 is TGTGCCAGCACTCAGGGACTAGCGGGATCGGGCGAGCAGTTCTTC. The encoded protein is CASTQGLAGSGEQFF.